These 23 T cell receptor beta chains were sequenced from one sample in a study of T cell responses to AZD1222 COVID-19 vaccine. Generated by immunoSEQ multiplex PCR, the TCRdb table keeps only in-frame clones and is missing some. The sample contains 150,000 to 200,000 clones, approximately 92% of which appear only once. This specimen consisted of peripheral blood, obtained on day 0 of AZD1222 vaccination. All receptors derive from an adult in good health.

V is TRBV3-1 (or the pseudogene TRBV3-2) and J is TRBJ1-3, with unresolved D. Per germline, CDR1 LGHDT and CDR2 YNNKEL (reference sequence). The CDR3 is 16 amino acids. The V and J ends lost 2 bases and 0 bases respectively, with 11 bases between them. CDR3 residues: CASSQKQVRSGNTIYF. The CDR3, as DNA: TGTGCCAGCAGCCAAAAGCAGGTTCGCTCTGGAAACACCATATATTTT.

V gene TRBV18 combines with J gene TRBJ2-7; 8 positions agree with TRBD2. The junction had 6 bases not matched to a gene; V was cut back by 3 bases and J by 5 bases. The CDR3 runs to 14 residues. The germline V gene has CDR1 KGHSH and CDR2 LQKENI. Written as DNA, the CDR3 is TGTGCCAGCTCACCGGGACTAGTCAGACACGAGCAGTACTTC. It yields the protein CASSPGLVRHEQYF.

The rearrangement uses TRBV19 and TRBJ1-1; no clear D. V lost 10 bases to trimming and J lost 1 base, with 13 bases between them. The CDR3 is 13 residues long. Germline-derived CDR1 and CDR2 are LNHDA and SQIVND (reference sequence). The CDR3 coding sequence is TGTGCCACCCACAGAGGAGGGAACACTGAAGCTTTCTTT. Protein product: CATHRGGNTEAFF. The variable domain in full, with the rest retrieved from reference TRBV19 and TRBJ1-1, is DGGITQSPKYLFRKEGQNVTLSCEQNLNHDAMYWYRQDPGQGLRLIYYSQIVNDFQKGDIAEGYSVSREKKESFPLTVTSAQKNPTAFYLCATHRGGNTEAFFGQGTRLTVV.

The CDR3 bases are TGCGCCAGCCGGGGACCACTGTTGAACACTGAAGCTTTCTTT. Translating gives CASRGPLLNTEAFF. The chain has TRBV4-1 and TRBJ1-1, with D perhaps matching TRBD1 (5 bases). Germline V gene sequence: CDR1 MGHRA, CDR2 YSYEKL. The CDR3 length is 14 residues. The V end was cut by 8 bases, the J end by 0 bases, with 13 bases between.

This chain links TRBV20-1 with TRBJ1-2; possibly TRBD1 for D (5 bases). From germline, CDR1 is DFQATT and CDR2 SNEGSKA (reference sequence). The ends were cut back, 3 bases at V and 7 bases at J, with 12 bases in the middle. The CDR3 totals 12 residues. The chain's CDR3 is CSASSGIRGYTF. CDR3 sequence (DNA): TGCAGTGCTAGTTCAGGGATACGTGGCTACACCTTC.

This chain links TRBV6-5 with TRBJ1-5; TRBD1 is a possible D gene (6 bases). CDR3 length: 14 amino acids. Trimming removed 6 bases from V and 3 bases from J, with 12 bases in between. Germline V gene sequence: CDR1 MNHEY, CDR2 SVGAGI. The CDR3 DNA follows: TGTGCCAGCAGCGAGGGGGTCGTCAATCAGCCCCAGCATTTT. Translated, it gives CASSEGVVNQPQHF.

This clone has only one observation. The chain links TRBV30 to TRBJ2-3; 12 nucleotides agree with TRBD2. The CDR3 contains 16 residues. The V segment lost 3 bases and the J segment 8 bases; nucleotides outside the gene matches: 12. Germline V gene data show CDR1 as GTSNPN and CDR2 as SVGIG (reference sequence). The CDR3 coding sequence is TGTGCCTGGAGAGTCCGGACTAGCGGGACCTTAGGTACGCAGTATTTT. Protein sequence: CAWRVRTSGTLGTQYF.

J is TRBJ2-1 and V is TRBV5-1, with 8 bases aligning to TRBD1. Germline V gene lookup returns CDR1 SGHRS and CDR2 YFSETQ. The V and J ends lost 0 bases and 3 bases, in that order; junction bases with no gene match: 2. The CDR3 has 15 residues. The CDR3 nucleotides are TGCGCCAGCAGCTTGGTAGGGACAGGCTACAATGAGCAGTTCTTC. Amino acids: CASSLVGTGYNEQFF.

Here the CDR3 reads CASNKGADSTDTQYF. DNA of the CDR3: TGTGCCAGCAACAAGGGGGCGGACAGCACAGATACGCAGTATTTT. The rearrangement uses TRBV7-9 and TRBJ2-3; 7 bases fit TRBD1. The germline CDR1 and CDR2 sequences are SEHNR and FQNEAQ (reference sequence). The CDR3 sequence is 15 residues long. J gave up 0 bases and V 7 bases, and 7 bases lay outside the gene matches.

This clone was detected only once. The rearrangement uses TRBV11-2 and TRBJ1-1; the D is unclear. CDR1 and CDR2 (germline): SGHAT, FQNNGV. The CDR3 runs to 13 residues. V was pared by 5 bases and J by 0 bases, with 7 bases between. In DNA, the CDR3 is TGTGCCAGCAGCCCCTCCGTGAACACTGAAGCTTTCTTT. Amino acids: CASSPSVNTEAFF.

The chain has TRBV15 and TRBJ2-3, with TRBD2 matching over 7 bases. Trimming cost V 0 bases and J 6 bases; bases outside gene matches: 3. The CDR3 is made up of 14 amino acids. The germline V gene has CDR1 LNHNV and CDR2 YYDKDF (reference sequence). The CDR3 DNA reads TGTGCCACCAGCAGAGATCAAGCGGGGGATACGCAGTATTTT. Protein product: CATSRDQAGDTQYF.

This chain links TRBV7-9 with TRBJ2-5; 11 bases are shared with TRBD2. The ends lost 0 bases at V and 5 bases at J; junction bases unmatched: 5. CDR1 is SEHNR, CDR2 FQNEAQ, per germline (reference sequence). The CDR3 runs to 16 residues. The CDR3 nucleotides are TGTGCCAGCAGCTTAGCGAGGCTAGCGGGGGGTGAGACCCAGTACTTC. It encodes CASSLARLAGGETQYF.

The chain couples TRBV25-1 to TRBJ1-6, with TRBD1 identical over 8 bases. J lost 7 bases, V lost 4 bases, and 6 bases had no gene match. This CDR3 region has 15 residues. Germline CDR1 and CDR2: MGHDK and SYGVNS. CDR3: CASSATGDRNSPLHF. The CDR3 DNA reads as TGTGCCAGCAGTGCGACAGGGGATCGGAATTCACCCCTCCACTTT.

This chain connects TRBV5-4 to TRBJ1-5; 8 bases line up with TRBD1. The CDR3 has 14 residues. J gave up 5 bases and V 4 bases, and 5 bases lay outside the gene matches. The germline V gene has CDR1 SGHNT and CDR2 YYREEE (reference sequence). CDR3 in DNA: TGTGCCAGCAGCATACAGGGGGGGCATCAGCCCCAGCATTTT. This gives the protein CASSIQGGHQPQHF.

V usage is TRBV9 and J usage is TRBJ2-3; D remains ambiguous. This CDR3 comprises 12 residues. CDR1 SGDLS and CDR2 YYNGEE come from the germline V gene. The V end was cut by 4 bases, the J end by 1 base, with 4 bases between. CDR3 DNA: TGTGCCAGCAGCTCCCGCACAGATACGCAGTATTTT. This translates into CASSSRTDTQYF. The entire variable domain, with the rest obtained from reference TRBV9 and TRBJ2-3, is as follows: DSGVTQTPKHLITATGQRVTLRCSPRSGDLSVYWYQQSLDQGLQFLIQYYNGEERAKGNILERFSAQQFPDLHSELNLSSLELGDSALYFCASSSRTDTQYFGPGTRLTVL.

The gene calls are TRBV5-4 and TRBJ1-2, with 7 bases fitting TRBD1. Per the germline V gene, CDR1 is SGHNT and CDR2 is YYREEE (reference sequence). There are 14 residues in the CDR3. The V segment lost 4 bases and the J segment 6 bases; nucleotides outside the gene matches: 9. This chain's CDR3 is CASSRQGNYDGYTF. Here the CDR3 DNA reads TGTGCCAGCAGCCGACAGGGAAATTACGATGGCTACACCTTC.

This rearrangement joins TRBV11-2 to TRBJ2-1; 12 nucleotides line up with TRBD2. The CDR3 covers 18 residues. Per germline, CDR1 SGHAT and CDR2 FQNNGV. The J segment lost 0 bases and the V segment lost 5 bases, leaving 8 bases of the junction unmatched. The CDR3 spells CASSLLAGGPSSYNEQFF. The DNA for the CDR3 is TGTGCCAGCAGCCTACTAGCGGGAGGTCCGAGCTCCTACAATGAGCAGTTCTTC.

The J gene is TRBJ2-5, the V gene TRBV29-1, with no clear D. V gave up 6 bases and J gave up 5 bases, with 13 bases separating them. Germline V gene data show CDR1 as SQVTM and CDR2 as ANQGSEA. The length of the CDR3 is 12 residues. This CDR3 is CSVASMGETQYF. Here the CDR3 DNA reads TGCAGCGTCGCCAGTATGGGTGAGACCCAGTACTTC.

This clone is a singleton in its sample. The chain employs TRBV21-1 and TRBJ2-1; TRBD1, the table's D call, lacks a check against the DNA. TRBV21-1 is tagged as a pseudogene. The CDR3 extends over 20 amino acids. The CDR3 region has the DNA TGTGCCAGCTCCCAAGGGAGTCGCCGGGACAGAAAACCCCCTCACAATGAGCAGTTCTTC. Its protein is CASSQGSRRDRKPPHNEQFF.

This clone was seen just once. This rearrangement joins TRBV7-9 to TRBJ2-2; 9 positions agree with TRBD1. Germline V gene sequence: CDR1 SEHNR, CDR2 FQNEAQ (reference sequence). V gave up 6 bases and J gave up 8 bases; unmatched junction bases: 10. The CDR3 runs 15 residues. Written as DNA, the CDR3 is TGTGCCAGCAGGGACAGGGGAGCGGGAACGGGGGAGCTGTTTTTT. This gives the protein CASRDRGAGTGELFF. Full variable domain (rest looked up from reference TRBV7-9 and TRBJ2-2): DTGVSQNPRHKITKRGQNVTFRCDPISEHNRLYWYRQTLGQGPEFLTYFQNEAQLEKSRLLSDRFSAERPKGSFSTLEIQRTEQGDSAMYLCASRDRGAGTGELFFGEGSRLTVL.

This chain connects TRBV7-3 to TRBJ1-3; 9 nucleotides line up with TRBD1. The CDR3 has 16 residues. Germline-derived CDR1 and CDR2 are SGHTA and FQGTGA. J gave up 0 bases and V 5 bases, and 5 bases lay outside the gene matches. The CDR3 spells CASSEQGAYSGNTIYF. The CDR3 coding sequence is TGTGCCAGCAGCGAACAGGGGGCTTACTCTGGAAACACCATATATTTT. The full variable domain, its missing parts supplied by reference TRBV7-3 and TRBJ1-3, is GAGVSQTPSNKVTEKGKYVELRCDPISGHTALYWYRQSLGQGPEFLIYFQGTGAADDSGLPNDRFFAVRPEGSVSTLKIQRTERGDSAVYLCASSEQGAYSGNTIYFGEGSWLTVV.

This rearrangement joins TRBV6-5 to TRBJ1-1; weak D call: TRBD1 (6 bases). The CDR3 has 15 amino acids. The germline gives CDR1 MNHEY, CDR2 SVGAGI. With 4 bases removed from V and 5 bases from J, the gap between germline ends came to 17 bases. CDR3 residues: CASSSGQGFGTEAFF. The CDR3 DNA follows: TGTGCCAGCAGTTCGGGACAAGGCTTTGGGACTGAAGCTTTCTTT.

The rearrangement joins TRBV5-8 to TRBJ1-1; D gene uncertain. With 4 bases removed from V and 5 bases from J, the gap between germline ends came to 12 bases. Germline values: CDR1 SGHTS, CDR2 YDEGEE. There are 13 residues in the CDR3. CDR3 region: CASSLWRATEAFF. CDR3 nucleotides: TGTGCCAGCAGCCTGTGGAGGGCAACTGAAGCTTTCTTT. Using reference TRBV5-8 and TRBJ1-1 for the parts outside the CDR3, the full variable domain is EAGVTQSPTHLIKTRGQQATLRCSPISGHTSVYWYQQALGLGLQFLLWYDEGEERNRGNFPPRFSGRQFPNYSSELNVNALELEDSALYLCASSLWRATEAFFGQGTRLTVV.